The 6 T cell receptor beta chains below come from one sample, sequenced in a study of T cell responses to AZD1222 COVID-19 vaccine. Some clones are missing from TCRdb's copy, which holds only in-frame ones; the method was immunoSEQ multiplex PCR. The repertoire holds 90,000 to 130,000 clones, with around nine tenths as singletons. The sequences come from peripheral blood, collected on day 0 of MenACWY control vaccination. These receptors were obtained from an adult in good health.

The CDR3 nucleotides read TGTGCCAGCAGCGTACAGGAATCCTACGAGCAGTACTTC. It encodes CASSVQESYEQYF. The chain combines TRBV9 with TRBJ2-7; D call uncertain. V was trimmed by 1 base and J by 1 base, leaving 6 bases between them. Germline V gene sequence: CDR1 SGDLS, CDR2 YYNGEE. The CDR3 extends over 13 amino acids.

The V call is TRBV4-2, the J call TRBJ2-7, with TRBD2 as a possible D gene (5 bases). Trimming cost V 0 bases and J 2 bases, with 8 bases left between them. This CDR3 contains 14 residues. Per germline, CDR1 LGHNA and CDR2 YNFKEQ. This CDR3 reads CASSQEEAAYEQYF. DNA of the CDR3: TGTGCCAGCAGCCAAGAGGAGGCTGCCTACGAGCAGTACTTC.

The V gene is TRBV28, the J gene TRBJ1-1; D is ambiguous. V was shortened by 5 bases and J by 3 bases, with 10 bases between the two germline ends. This CDR3 region has 13 residues. The V gene's germline CDR1 is MDHEN and CDR2 SYDVKM. This chain's CDR3 is CASSPPRDTEAFF. The CDR3 DNA sequence: TGTGCCAGCAGTCCCCCACGGGACACTGAAGCTTTCTTT. The complete variable domain, with remaining parts taken from reference TRBV28 and TRBJ1-1, reads DVKVTQSSRYLVKRTGEKVFLECVQDMDHENMFWYRQDPGLGLRLIYFSYDVKMKEKGDIPEGYSVSREKKERFSLILESASTNQTSMYLCASSPPRDTEAFFGQGTRLTVV.

The rearrangement joins TRBV7-3 to TRBJ2-2, with D hard to call. Per germline, CDR1 SGHTA and CDR2 FQGTGA. This CDR3 region has 14 residues. V lost 2 bases to trimming and J lost 0 bases, with 4 bases between them. The CDR3: CASSLLANTGELFF. The CDR3 DNA reads TGTGCCAGCAGCTTACTCGCGAACACCGGGGAGCTGTTTTTT.

V is TRBV5-4 and J is TRBJ1-2, with 8 bases identical to TRBD1. Unmatched junction bases numbered 2, after V lost 4 bases and J lost 0 bases. The CDR3 runs to 14 residues. Germline V gene sequence: CDR1 SGHNT, CDR2 YYREEE (reference sequence). This chain's CDR3 is CASSEQGANYGYTF. CDR3 nucleotides: TGTGCCAGCAGCGAACAGGGGGCTAACTATGGCTACACCTTC.

This chain joins TRBV7-2 and TRBJ2-7; D call uncertain. Between the trimmed V and J ends, which lost 0 bases and 3 bases, there was a span of 6 bases. The CDR3 loop spans 13 amino acids. Germline CDR1 SGHTA, CDR2 FQGNSA. CDR3 in DNA: TGTGCCAGCAGCTTAGCGCTACGCTACGAGCAGTACTTC. Amino acids: CASSLALRYEQYF.